This is a list of T cell receptor beta chains from one sample in a study of T cells in Graves' hyperthyroidism and ophthalmopathy. In TCRdb, the multiplex PCR reads were re-called with MiXCR into one record per CDR3 protein. The sample contains roughly 500,000 distinct CDR3 sequences, around a fifth of which appear only once. Sequencing input: blood. The receptor source for this set is a woman in her sixties or seventies with Graves' ophthalmopathy. CDR3s include the opening cysteine and the closing phenylalanine or tryptophan. D genes are given only for firm matches. Some rows mark clone size as missing; the rest say once, few, many or name a class of expanded clone.

v_gene,d_gene,j_gene,abundance,CDR3aa,CDR3nt
TRBV3-1,TRBD1,TRBJ2-1,many,CASSHAGTGAYNEQFF,TGTGCCAGCAGCCATGCCGGGACAGGAGCGTACAATGAGCAGTTCTTC
TRBV28,TRBD2,TRBJ2-7,few,CASSRTSGNSYEQYF,TGTGCCAGCAGCCGTACTAGCGGGAATAGTTACGAGCAGTACTTC
TRBV12-5,TRBD2,TRBJ2-1,-,CASGLVLRGLAEKTTYNEQFF,TGTGCTAGTGGTTTGGTACTACGTGGACTAGCGGAGAAAACGACCTACAATGAGCAGTTCTTC
TRBV7-2,-,TRBJ1-2,-,CASSLSTNGGYTF,TGTGCCAGCAGTCTCTCCACCAATGGTGGCTACACCTTC
TRBV6-1,TRBD2,TRBJ2-7,few,CASSEPSGTSGRKRQYF,TGTGCCAGCAGCGAACCCTCCGGGACTAGCGGGAGGAAACGGCAGTACTTC
TRBV28,-,TRBJ2-7,many,CASSLSLGTPDYEQYF,TGTGCCAGCAGTTTATCCCTCGGGACACCGGACTACGAGCAGTACTTC
TRBV20-1,-,TRBJ1-5,-,CSARLLGRSDGPQHF,TGCAGTGCTAGATTGCTGGGCAGGAGCGACGGGCCCCAGCATTTT
TRBV7-9,-,TRBJ1-5,-,CASSSTFDPYQPQHF,TGTGCCAGCAGCTCGACCTTTGATCCCTATCAGCCCCAGCATTTT
TRBV29-1,-,TRBJ2-7,-,CSSSGTGEGEQYF,TGCAGCTCCTCTGGCACGGGCGAGGGCGAGCAGTACTTC
TRBV7-9,TRBD1,TRBJ1-1,-,CASSFTGTGGTEAFF,TGTGCCAGCAGCTTTACCGGGACAGGGGGGACTGAAGCTTTCTTT
TRBV12-3/TRBV12-4,TRBD2,TRBJ2-3,many,CASSPPGLAGPDTQYF,TGTGCCAGCAGCCCACCGGGACTAGCGGGGCCAGATACGCAGTATTTT
TRBV28,-,TRBJ1-2,few,CASSPGGRTYGYTF,TGTGCCAGCAGTCCCGGGGGGAGGACCTATGGCTACACCTTC
TRBV2,TRBD2,TRBJ2-7,few,CASTLTSGSYEQYF,TGTGCCAGCACCTTGACTAGCGGGAGCTACGAGCAGTACTTC
TRBV6-1,-,TRBJ1-1,-,CASSWGGTGMNTEAFF,TGTGCCAGCAGTTGGGGGGGGACCGGCATGAACACTGAAGCTTTCTTT
TRBV7-9,TRBD2,TRBJ2-1,many,CASSLYVLAGNNEQFF,TGTGCCAGCAGCTTGTACGTACTAGCGGGTAACAATGAGCAGTTCTTC
TRBV7-9,-,TRBJ2-3,few,CASGKADTQYF,TGTGCCAGCGGTAAGGCAGATACGCAGTATTTT